This TCR beta chain was recorded in a study of T-cell reconstitution after alpha-beta-depleted transplantation in children. Researchers prepared the TCRbeta library using unique molecular identifiers, the study reports. MiXCR, applied by TCRdb to the PCR reads, yields one record per CDR3 protein. The repertoire holds around 130,000 distinct CDR3 sequences, approximately 8.7% seen once, with less than 25% in the top ten. Germline assignment: CDR1 DFQATT and CDR2 SNEGSKA (reference sequence). Trimming at V came to 5 bases and at J to 0 bases, leaving 2 bases not matched to a gene. The CDR3 contains 15 residues.

Sequenced material: PBMCs, mostly from graft donor cells, taken 180 days after TCRalphabeta/CD19-depleted stem cell transplant. The chain couples TRBV20-1 to TRBJ2-1; 12 nucleotides match TRBD2. This sequence was found in a girl less than two years old who had a stem cell transplant for combined immunodeficiency, so the T cells may come from the graft donor. CDR3 region: CSARLAGDSYNEQFF. CDR3 sequence (DNA): TGCAGTGCTCGACTAGCGGGGGACTCCTACAATGAGCAGTTCTTC.